This is a list of T cell receptor beta chains from one sample in a study of blood T cell repertoires in COVID-19. The repertoire was sequenced with immunoSEQ multiplex PCR; TCRdb's copy has only in-frame clones and lacks some. This sample has 400,000 to 450,000 clones, with around 88% found just once. Material for sequencing was peripheral blood. These receptor sequences come from a woman aged 45 to 65 with COVID-19, enrolled during active disease. CDR3s include the opening cysteine and the closing phenylalanine or tryptophan. The D gene is left open where the match is weak. Some rows have no size entry. The others give once, few or many, or a class for an expanded clone.

abundance: .; v_gene: TRBV23-1; j_gene: TRBJ2-7; d_gene: .; CDR3aa: CASSQSPVAGGIYEQYF
abundance: .; v_gene: TRBV3-1/TRBV3-2; j_gene: TRBJ1-1; d_gene: TRBD1; CDR3aa: CAWSGTGIEAFF
abundance: .; v_gene: TRBV25-1; j_gene: TRBJ2-5; d_gene: TRBD2; CDR3aa: CASIDAGGLGETQYF
abundance: .; v_gene: TRBV2; j_gene: TRBJ2-2; d_gene: TRBD1; CDR3aa: CASSPGQGPEPGELFF
abundance: .; v_gene: TRBV5-1; j_gene: TRBJ2-2; d_gene: .; CDR3aa: CASTYGTGTVRELFF
abundance: once; v_gene: TRBV3-1/TRBV3-2; j_gene: TRBJ2-3; d_gene: TRBD2; CDR3aa: CASSQTTSGGTDTQYF
abundance: .; v_gene: TRBV5-5; j_gene: TRBJ2-7; d_gene: .; CDR3aa: CASSLGQNEQYF
abundance: few; v_gene: TRBV5-6; j_gene: TRBJ1-6; d_gene: TRBD1; CDR3aa: CASSLGTGDSPLHF
abundance: .; v_gene: TRBV30; j_gene: TRBJ2-3; d_gene: .; CDR3aa: CAWSSVGFTDTQYF
abundance: .; v_gene: TRBV6-4; j_gene: TRBJ1-2; d_gene: .; CDR3aa: CASSDAGDGYTF
abundance: .; v_gene: TRBV6-6; j_gene: TRBJ1-5; d_gene: TRBD1; CDR3aa: CASSTWDSPNQPQHF
abundance: .; v_gene: TRBV21-1; j_gene: TRBJ2-7; d_gene: .; CDR3aa: CASSMGGRQPTYEQYF
abundance: .; v_gene: TRBV5-1; j_gene: TRBJ1-1; d_gene: .; CDR3aa: CASSLESGAKTEAFF
abundance: few; v_gene: TRBV27; j_gene: TRBJ1-6; d_gene: TRBD1; CDR3aa: CASSGTGEYSPLHF
abundance: .; v_gene: TRBV21-1; j_gene: TRBJ2-1; d_gene: .; CDR3aa: CASPPYGNEQFF
abundance: .; v_gene: TRBV3-1/TRBV3-2; j_gene: TRBJ2-3; d_gene: TRBD2; CDR3aa: CASSQNAGGIDTQYF
abundance: .; v_gene: TRBV6-1; j_gene: TRBJ2-3; d_gene: TRBD2; CDR3aa: CASSEETSGGVISNTDTQYF
abundance: few; v_gene: TRBV30; j_gene: TRBJ1-5; d_gene: .; CDR3aa: CAWSVGGDQPQHF
abundance: .; v_gene: TRBV5-4; j_gene: TRBJ1-1; d_gene: .; CDR3aa: CASSLPSRDTEAFF
abundance: .; v_gene: TRBV3-1/TRBV3-2; j_gene: TRBJ2-1; d_gene: TRBD2; CDR3aa: CASSQERLAHAFF
abundance: few; v_gene: TRBV6-1; j_gene: TRBJ2-5; d_gene: .; CDR3aa: CASSEGVGGETQYF
abundance: .; v_gene: TRBV3-1/TRBV3-2; j_gene: TRBJ2-2; d_gene: TRBD1; CDR3aa: CASSQDRPGGFSTGELFF
abundance: few; v_gene: TRBV5-1; j_gene: TRBJ1-2; d_gene: TRBD1; CDR3aa: CASRGTGINYGYTF
abundance: few; v_gene: TRBV28; j_gene: TRBJ2-7; d_gene: .; CDR3aa: CASSSGQTYEQYF
abundance: .; v_gene: TRBV2; j_gene: TRBJ1-3; d_gene: TRBD1; CDR3aa: CASSSGDRDIYF
abundance: .; v_gene: TRBV27; j_gene: TRBJ2-1; d_gene: TRBD2; CDR3aa: CASSPRTSGGYNEQFF
abundance: once; v_gene: TRBV7-2; j_gene: TRBJ1-4; d_gene: .; CDR3aa: CASSLEGLANEKLFF
abundance: .; v_gene: TRBV7-9; j_gene: TRBJ1-1; d_gene: .; CDR3aa: CASSLGQREAFF
abundance: .; v_gene: TRBV5-4; j_gene: TRBJ1-1; d_gene: .; CDR3aa: CASTLGASTEAFF
abundance: .; v_gene: TRBV12-5; j_gene: TRBJ1-5; d_gene: .; CDR3aa: CASGLVRDQPQHF
abundance: once; v_gene: TRBV7-9; j_gene: TRBJ1-1; d_gene: TRBD1; CDR3aa: CASSPTGRTGSTEAFF
abundance: .; v_gene: TRBV29-1; j_gene: TRBJ2-7; d_gene: TRBD2; CDR3aa: CSVADYGRAGGASYEQYF